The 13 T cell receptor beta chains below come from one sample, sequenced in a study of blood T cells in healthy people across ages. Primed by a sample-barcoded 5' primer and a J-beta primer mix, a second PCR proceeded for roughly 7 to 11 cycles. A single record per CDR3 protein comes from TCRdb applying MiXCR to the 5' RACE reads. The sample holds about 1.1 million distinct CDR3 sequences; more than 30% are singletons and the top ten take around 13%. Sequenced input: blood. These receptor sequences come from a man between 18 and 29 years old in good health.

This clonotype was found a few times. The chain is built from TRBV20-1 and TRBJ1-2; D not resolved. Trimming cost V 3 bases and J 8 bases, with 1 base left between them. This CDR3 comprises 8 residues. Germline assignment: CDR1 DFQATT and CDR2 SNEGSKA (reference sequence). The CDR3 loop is CSARGYTF. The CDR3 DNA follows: TGCAGTGCTAGGGGCTACACCTTC.

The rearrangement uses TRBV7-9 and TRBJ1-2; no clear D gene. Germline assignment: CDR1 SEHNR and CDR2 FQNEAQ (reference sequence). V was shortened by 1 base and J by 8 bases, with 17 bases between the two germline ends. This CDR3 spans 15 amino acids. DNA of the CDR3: TGTGCCAGCAGCTTAGGGTCTCTAGGAGGGCTCGGCTACACCTTC. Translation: CASSLGSLGGLGYTF.

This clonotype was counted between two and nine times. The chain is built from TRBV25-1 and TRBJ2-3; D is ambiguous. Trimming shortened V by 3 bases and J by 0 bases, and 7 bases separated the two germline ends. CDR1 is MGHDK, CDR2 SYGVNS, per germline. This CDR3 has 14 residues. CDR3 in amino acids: CASSEGSSTDTQYF. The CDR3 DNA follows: TGTGCCAGCAGTGAGGGTTCTAGCACAGATACGCAGTATTTT.

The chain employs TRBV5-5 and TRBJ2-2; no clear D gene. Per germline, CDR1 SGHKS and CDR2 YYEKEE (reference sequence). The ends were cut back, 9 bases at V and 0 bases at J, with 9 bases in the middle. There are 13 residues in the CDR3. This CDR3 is CATQPSNTGELFF. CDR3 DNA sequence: TGTGCCACCCAGCCATCGAACACCGGGGAGCTGTTTTTT.

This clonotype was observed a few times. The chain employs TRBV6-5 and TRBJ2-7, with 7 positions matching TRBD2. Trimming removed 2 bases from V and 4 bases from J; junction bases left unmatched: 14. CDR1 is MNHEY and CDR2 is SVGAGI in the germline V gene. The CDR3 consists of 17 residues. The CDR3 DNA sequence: TGTGCCAGCAGTTACCAAGGGAGGGGCTTAAGGTCGTACGAGCAGTACTTC. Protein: CASSYQGRGLRSYEQYF.

The CDR3 is CASSLSGGSENTEAFF. The CDR3 nucleotides read TGTGCCAGCAGTTTATCCGGCGGGAGCGAGAACACTGAAGCTTTCTTT. The chain uses TRBV27 and TRBJ1-1, with D unresolved. V lost 0 bases and J 1 base, leaving 12 bases between the germline ends. Per the germline V gene, CDR1 is MNHEY and CDR2 is SMNVEV (reference sequence). This CDR3 contains 16 residues.

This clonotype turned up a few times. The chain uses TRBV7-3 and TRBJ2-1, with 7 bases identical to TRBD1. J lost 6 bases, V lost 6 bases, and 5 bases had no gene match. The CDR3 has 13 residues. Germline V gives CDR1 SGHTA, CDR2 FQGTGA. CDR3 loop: CASRSGQTNEQFF. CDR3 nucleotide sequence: TGTGCCAGCAGATCGGGACAGACCAATGAGCAGTTCTTC. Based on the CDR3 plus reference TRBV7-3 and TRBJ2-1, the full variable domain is GAGVSQTPSNKVTEKGKYVELRCDPISGHTALYWYRQSLGQGPEFLIYFQGTGAADDSGLPNDRFFAVRPEGSVSTLKIQRTERGDSAVYLCASRSGQTNEQFFGPGTRLTVL.

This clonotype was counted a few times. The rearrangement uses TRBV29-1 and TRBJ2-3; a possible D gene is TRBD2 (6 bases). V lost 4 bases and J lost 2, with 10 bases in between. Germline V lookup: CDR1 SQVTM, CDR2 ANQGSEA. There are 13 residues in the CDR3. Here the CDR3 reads CSVAEGNTDTQYF. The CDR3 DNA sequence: TGCAGCGTTGCGGAGGGAAACACAGATACGCAGTATTTT.

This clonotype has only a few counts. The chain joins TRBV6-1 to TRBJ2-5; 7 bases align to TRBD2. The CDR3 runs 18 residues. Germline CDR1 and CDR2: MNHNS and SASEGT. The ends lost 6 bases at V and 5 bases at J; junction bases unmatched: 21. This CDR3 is CASRTTSTGGGLKETQYF. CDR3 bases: TGTGCCAGCAGGACGACTAGCACCGGCGGAGGTTTAAAGGAGACCCAGTACTTC.

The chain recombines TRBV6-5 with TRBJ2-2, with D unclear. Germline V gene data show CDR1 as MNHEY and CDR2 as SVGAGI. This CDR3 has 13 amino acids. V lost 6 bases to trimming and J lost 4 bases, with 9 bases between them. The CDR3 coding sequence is TGTGCCAGCAGACTCAGGTCCACCGGGGAGCTGTTTTTT. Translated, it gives CASRLRSTGELFF.

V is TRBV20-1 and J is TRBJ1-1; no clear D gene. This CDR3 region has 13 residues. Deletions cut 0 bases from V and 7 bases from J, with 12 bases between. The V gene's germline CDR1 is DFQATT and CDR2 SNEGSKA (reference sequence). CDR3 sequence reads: CSARDNSYSEAFF. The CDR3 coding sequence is TGCAGTGCTAGAGATAACTCGTACAGTGAAGCTTTCTTT.

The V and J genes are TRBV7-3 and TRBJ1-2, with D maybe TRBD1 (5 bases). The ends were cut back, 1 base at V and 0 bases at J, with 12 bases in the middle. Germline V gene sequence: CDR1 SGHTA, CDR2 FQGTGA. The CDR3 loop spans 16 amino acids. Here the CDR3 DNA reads TGTGCCAGCAGCTTAAGTACCAGGGCGACTAACTATGGCTACACCTTC. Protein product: CASSLSTRATNYGYTF.

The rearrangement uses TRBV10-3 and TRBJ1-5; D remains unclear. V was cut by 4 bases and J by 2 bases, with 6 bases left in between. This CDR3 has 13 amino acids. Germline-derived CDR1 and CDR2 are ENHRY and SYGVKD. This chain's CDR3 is CAISAAGNQPQHF. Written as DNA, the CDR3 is TGTGCCATCAGTGCCGCGGGCAATCAGCCCCAGCATTTT.